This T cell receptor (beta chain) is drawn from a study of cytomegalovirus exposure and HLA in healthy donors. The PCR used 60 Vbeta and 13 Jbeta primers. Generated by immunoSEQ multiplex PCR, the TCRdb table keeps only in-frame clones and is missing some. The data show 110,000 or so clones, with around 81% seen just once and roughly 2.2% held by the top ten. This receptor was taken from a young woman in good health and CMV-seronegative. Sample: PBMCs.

CDR3 nucleotides: TGTGCCAGCAGGGATGGGGGGGGCACAGATACGCAGTATTTT. The encoded protein is CASRDGGGTDTQYF. The rearrangement joins TRBV7-9 to TRBJ2-3; 7 nucleotides line up with TRBD2. Unmatched junction bases numbered 4, after V lost 6 bases and J lost 1 base. The CDR3 totals 14 residues. Germline V CDR1 and CDR2: SEHNR, FQNEAQ (reference sequence).